This T cell receptor beta chain comes out of a study of identical twins. Study-level results: In drawing conclusions, the study used cross-sectional statistical analysis and did not follow the same donors.

Carrying unique molecular identifiers, the cDNA also gained a universal primer site through template switching. TCRdb processed the 5' RACE reads anew with MiXCR; each CDR3 protein has one entry. The profile shows a few hundred thousand distinct CDR3 sequences, 9.6% of them singletons. As concerns this clonotype: Its specificity is not known.

Healthy Caucasians alone served as donors. CDR3 length: 14 residues. The V segment lost 8 bases and the J segment 7 bases; nucleotides outside the gene matches: 6. Germline V CDR1 and CDR2: KGHSH, LQKENI. Separately, the same data were catalogued under a study of yellow fever vaccine responses in identical twins. That paper notes: Twins reportedly appeared to share part of their vaccine T cell response while keeping part individual.

Sequences were obtained from PBMCs. The TCR comes from a woman younger than 30 in good health. The chain has TRBV18 and TRBJ2-1; 12 nucleotides align to TRBD1. The CDR3 loop is CASQGTGGWNEQFF. In DNA, the CDR3 is TGTGCCAGCCAGGGGACAGGGGGCTGGAATGAGCAGTTCTTC.